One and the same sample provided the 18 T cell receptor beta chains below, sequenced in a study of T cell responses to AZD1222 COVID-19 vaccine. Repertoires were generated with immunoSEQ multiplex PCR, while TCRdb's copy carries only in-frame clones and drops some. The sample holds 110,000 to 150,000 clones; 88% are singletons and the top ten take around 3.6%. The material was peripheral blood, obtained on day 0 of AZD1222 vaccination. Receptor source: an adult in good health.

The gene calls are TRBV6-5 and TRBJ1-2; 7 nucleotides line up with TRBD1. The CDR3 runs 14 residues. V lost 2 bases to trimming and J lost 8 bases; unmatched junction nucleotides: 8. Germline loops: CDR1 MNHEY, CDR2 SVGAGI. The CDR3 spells CASSYHKIQGGYTF. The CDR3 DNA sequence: TGTGCCAGCAGTTACCATAAAATACAGGGGGGCTACACCTTC.

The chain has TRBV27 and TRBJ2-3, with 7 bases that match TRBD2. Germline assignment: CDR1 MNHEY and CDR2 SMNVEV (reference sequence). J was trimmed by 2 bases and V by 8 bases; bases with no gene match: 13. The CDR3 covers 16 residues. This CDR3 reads CASLDWSGGDTDTQYF. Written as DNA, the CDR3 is TGTGCCAGCCTCGATTGGTCGGGGGGAGACACAGATACGCAGTATTTT.

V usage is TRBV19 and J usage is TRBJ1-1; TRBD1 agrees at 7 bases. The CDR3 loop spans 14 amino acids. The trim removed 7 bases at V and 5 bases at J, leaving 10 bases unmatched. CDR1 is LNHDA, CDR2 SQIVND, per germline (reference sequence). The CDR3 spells CASKEGAKGTEAFF. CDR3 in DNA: TGTGCCAGTAAGGAGGGGGCTAAGGGGACTGAAGCTTTCTTT.

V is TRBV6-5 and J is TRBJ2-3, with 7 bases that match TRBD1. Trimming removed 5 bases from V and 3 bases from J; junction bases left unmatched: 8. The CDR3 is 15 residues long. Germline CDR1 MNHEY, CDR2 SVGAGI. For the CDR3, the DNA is TGTGCCAGCAGTCAACAGGGGCTCTCGACAGATACGCAGTATTTT. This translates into CASSQQGLSTDTQYF.

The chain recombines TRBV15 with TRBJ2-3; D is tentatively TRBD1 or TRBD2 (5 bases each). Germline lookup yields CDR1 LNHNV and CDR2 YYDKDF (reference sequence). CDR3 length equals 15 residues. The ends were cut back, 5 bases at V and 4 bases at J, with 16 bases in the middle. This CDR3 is CATSLVREGADTQYF. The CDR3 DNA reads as TGTGCCACCAGCCTCGTACGGGAAGGGGCAGATACGCAGTATTTT.

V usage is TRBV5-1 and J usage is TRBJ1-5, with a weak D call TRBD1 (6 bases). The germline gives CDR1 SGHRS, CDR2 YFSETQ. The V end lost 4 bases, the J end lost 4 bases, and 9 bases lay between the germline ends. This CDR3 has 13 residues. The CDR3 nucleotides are TGCGCCAGCAGCGGGGACATAAATCAGCCCCAGCATTTT. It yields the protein CASSGDINQPQHF.

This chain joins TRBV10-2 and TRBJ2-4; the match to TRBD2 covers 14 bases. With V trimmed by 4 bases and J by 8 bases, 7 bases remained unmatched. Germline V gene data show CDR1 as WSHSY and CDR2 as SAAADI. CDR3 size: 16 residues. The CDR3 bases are TGCGCCAGCAGTGGGGGGACTAGCGGGAGTATGGACATTCAGTACTTC. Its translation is CASSGGTSGSMDIQYF.

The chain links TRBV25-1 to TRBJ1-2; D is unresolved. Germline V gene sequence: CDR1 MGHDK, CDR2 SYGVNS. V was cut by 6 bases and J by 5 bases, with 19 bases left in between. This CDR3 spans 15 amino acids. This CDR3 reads CASSGVAAQYYGYTF. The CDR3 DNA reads TGTGCCAGCAGCGGCGTGGCGGCCCAATATTATGGCTACACCTTC.

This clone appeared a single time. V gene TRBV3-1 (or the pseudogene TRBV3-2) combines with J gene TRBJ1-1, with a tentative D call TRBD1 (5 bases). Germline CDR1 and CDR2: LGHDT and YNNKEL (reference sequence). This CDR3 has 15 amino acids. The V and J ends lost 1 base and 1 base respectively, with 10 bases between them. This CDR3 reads CASSQVTGENTEAFF. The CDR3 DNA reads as TGTGCCAGCAGCCAAGTAACAGGAGAGAACACTGAAGCTTTCTTT.

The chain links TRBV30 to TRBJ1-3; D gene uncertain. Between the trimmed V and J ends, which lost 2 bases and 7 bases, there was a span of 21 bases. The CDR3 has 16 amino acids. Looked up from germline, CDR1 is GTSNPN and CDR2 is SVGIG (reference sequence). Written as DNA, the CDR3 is TGTGCCTGGAGTAGTATGGGCCAAACCCATGGTAACACCATATATTTT. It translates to CAWSSMGQTHGNTIYF.

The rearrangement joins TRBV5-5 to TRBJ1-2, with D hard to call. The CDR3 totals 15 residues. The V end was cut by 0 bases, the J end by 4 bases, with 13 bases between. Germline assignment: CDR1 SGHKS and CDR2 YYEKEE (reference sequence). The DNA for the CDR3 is TGTGCCAGCAGCTTGGTGGGCTCGCAGTCCTATGGCTACACCTTC. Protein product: CASSLVGSQSYGYTF.

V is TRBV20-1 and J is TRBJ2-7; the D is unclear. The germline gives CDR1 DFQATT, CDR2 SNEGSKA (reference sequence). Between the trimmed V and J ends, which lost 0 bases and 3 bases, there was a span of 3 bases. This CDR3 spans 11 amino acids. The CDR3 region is CSARDDYEQYF. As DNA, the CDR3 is TGCAGTGCTAGAGATGACTACGAGCAGTACTTC.

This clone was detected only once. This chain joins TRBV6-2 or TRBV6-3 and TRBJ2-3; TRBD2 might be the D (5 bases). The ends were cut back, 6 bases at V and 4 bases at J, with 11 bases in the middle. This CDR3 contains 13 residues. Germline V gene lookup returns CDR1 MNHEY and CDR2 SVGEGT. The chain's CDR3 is CASSLALADTQYF. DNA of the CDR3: TGTGCCAGCAGCCTAGCCCTGGCAGATACGCAGTATTTT.

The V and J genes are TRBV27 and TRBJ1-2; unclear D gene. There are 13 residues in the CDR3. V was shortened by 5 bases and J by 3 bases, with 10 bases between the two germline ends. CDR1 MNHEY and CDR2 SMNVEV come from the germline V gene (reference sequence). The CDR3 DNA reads TGTGCCAGCAGTAAGACGGCCGACTATGGCTACACCTTC. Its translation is CASSKTADYGYTF.

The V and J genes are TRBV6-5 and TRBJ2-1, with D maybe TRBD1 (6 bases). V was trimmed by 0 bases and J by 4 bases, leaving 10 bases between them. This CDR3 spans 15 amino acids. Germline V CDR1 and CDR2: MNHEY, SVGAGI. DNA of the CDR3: TGTGCCAGCAGTTACTCGGGGGCCACATACAATGAGCAGTTCTTC. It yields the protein CASSYSGATYNEQFF.

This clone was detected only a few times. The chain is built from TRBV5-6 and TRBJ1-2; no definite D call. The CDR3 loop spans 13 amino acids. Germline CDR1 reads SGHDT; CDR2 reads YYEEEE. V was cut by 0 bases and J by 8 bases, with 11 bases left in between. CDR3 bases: TGTGCCAGCAGCTTGGGCGTCCTCTTGGGCTACACCTTC. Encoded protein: CASSLGVLLGYTF.

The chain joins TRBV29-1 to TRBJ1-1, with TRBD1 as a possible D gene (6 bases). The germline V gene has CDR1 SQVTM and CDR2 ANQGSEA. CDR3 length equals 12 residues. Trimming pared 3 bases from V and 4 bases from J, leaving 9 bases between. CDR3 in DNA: TGCAGCGTTGATAAGGGGGGCACTGAAGCTTTCTTT. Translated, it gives CSVDKGGTEAFF.

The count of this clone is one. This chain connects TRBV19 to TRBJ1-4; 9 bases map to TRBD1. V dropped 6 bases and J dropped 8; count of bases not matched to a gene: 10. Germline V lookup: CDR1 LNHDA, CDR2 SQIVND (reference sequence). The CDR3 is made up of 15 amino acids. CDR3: CASRDPGTGNEKLFF. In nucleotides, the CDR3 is TGTGCCAGTAGGGATCCCGGGACAGGGAACGAAAAACTGTTTTTT. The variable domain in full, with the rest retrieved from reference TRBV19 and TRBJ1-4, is DGGITQSPKYLFRKEGQNVTLSCEQNLNHDAMYWYRQDPGQGLRLIYYSQIVNDFQKGDIAEGYSVSREKKESFPLTVTSAQKNPTAFYLCASRDPGTGNEKLFFGSGTQLSVL.